The TCR beta chain under discussion was sequenced for a study of vaccination and CD4 T cells after COVID-19. Germline CDR1 and CDR2: KGHSH and LQKENI. The CDR3 extends over 13 amino acids. Trimming left V 2 bases short and J 7 bases short, with 6 bases between. Remarks on this clonotype: Its antigen is not known.

Cultured CD4+ T cell DNA was sequenced using the Oncomine TCR Beta short-read assay. The genomic DNA was obtained from cultured CD4+ T cells by extraction with the QIAamp micro DNA kit. TCRdb used MiXCR to reprocess the PCR reads, holding one entry per CDR3 protein. The top ten hold about 35% of the sample, which has about 7,800 distinct CDR3 sequences, about 39% seen once. Treatment noted: roughly 10-day PBMC culture with coronavirus spike peptide pools or control peptides (ViraFEST assay). Unexposed donor CD4+ T cells predated the COVID-19 pandemic, collected 2011-2018. The source material was CD4+ T cells from blood, cultured in vitro. The chain uses TRBV18 and TRBJ1-6; D remains unclear. The clonotype was recovered from a human donor in good health. DNA for the CDR3: TGTGCCAGCTCACCAGGGATGAATTCACCCCTCCACTTT. Protein product: CASSPGMNSPLHF.